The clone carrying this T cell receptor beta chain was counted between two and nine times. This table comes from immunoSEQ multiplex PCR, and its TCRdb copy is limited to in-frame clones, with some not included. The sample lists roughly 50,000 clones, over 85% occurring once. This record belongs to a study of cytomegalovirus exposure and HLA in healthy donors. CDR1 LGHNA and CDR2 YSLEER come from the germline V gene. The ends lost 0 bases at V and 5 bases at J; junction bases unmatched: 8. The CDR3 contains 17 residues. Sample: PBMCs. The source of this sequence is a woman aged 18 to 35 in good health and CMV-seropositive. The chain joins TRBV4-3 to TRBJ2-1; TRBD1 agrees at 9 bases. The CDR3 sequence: CASSQEVPGQGNNEQFF. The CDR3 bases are TGCGCCAGCAGCCAAGAAGTTCCAGGACAGGGGAACAATGAGCAGTTCTTC.